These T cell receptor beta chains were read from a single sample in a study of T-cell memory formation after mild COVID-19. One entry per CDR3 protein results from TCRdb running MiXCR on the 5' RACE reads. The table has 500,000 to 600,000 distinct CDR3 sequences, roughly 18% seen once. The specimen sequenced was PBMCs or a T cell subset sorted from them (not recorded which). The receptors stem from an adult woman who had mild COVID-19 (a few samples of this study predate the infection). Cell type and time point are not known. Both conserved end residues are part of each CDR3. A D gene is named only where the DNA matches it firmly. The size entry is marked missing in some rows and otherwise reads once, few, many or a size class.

CDR3: CATSRDRGAASSTYNEQFF; DNA: TGTGCCACCAGCAGAGATCGGGGAGCGGCTAGCTCAACCTACAATGAGCAGTTCTTC; size: few; J: TRBJ2-1; D: NA; V: TRBV15
CDR3: CASSSPGHPAYEQYF; DNA: TGTGCCAGCAGCTCTCCGGGACACCCAGCCTACGAGCAGTACTTC; size: NA; J: TRBJ2-7; D: NA; V: TRBV7-9
CDR3: CASSFRAGELFF; DNA: TGCGCCAGCAGCTTCAGGGCCGGGGAGCTGTTTTTT; size: NA; J: TRBJ2-2; D: NA; V: TRBV5-1
CDR3: CASSHRQEYTGELFF; DNA: TGTGCCAGCAGCCACAGACAAGAGTACACCGGGGAGCTGTTTTTT; size: few; J: TRBJ2-2; D: NA; V: TRBV7-2
CDR3: CSAPVGTVANYGYTF; DNA: TGCAGTGCTCCTGTGGGGACCGTAGCTAACTATGGCTACACCTTC; size: NA; J: TRBJ1-2; D: NA; V: TRBV20-1
CDR3: CASRAANNEQFF; DNA: TGTGCCAGCAGAGCAGCGAACAATGAGCAGTTCTTC; size: few; J: TRBJ2-1; D: NA; V: TRBV7-2
CDR3: CATSDPKVGGYNEQFF; DNA: TGTGCCACCAGTGATCCCAAGGTGGGGGGCTACAATGAGCAGTTCTTC; size: NA; J: TRBJ2-1; D: NA; V: TRBV24-1
CDR3: CASSYERRATNEKLFF; DNA: TGTGCCAGCAGTTACGAAAGACGGGCAACTAATGAAAAACTGTTTTTT; size: NA; J: TRBJ1-4; D: NA; V: TRBV6-6
CDR3: CASSSPGLAGGYEQYF; DNA: TGTGCCAGCAGTTCCCCGGGACTAGCGGGGGGCTACGAGCAGTACTTC; size: NA; J: TRBJ2-7; D: TRBD2; V: TRBV6-5
CDR3: CAIAGADTQYF; DNA: TGTGCCATCGCCGGGGCAGATACGCAGTATTTT; size: NA; J: TRBJ2-3; D: NA; V: TRBV10-3
CDR3: CASSADRGNTIYF; DNA: TGTGCCAGCAGCGCAGACAGGGGAAACACCATATATTTT; size: NA; J: TRBJ1-3; D: NA; V: TRBV9
CDR3: CASSPLGGRNNEQFF; DNA: TGTGCCAGCAGCCCCCTCGGGGGGCGAAACAATGAGCAGTTCTTC; size: NA; J: TRBJ2-1; D: NA; V: TRBV5-6
CDR3: CAISESSGSGHTQYF; DNA: TGTGCCATCAGTGAGTCGTCGGGCAGCGGACATACGCAGTATTTT; size: NA; J: TRBJ2-3; D: NA; V: TRBV10-3
CDR3: CAIRDQETQYF; DNA: TGTGCCATCAGGGACCAAGAGACCCAGTACTTC; size: NA; J: TRBJ2-5; D: NA; V: TRBV10-3
CDR3: CASSQLANTEAFF; DNA: TGTGCCAGCAGCCAACTGGCGAACACTGAAGCTTTCTTT; size: NA; J: TRBJ1-1; D: NA; V: TRBV27